The rows below give T cell receptor beta chains drawn from one sample of a study of T cell responses to AZD1222 COVID-19 vaccine. Measured with immunoSEQ multiplex PCR; TCRdb has only the in-frame clones, and not every one. The sample has 50,000 to 70,000 clones, approximately 86% seen once. This specimen consisted of peripheral blood, obtained 28 days after the second AZD1222 dose. These TCRs come from an adult who received the AZD1222 COVID-19 vaccine. Both conserved end residues are part of each CDR3. D genes are given only for firm matches. The size of a clone is reported for some rows only, either as once, few or many, or as a class for expanded clones.

>TRBV6-5|.|.|TRBJ1-3
CASSYSRRGSGNTIYF
TGTGCCAGCAGTTACTCGAGAAGAGGGTCTGGAAACACCATATATTTT
>TRBV5-8|.|.|TRBJ1-1
CASSSRSGARAFF
TGTGCCAGCAGCTCCCGATCGGGGGCGCGGGCTTTCTTT
>TRBV5-5|.|.|TRBJ1-2
CASSARTAIYGYTF
TGTGCCAGCAGCGCTCGGACAGCGATCTATGGCTACACCTTC
>TRBV5-1|.|.|TRBJ1-2
CASSLLPGTEYGYTF
TGCGCCAGCAGCCTACTACCGGGGACGGAATATGGCTACACCTTC
>TRBV5-1|.|.|TRBJ2-5
CASSDQGAETQYF
TGCGCCAGCAGCGACCAGGGCGCGGAGACCCAGTACTTC
>TRBV29-1|.|few|TRBJ2-3
CSVDVGADTQYF
TGCAGCGTTGATGTCGGGGCAGATACGCAGTATTTT
>TRBV7-9|TRBD2|.|TRBJ2-7
CASRRGGLATEQYF
TGTGCCAGCAGAAGAGGGGGACTAGCTACCGAGCAGTACTTC
>TRBV7-2|.|once|TRBJ1-4
CASSLVGTSGYEKLFF
TGTGCCAGCAGCTTAGTCGGCACTTCAGGATATGAAAAACTGTTTTTT
>TRBV25-1|.|.|TRBJ2-7
CASSDGGSSYEQYF
TGTGCCAGCAGTGACGGGGGAAGCTCCTACGAGCAGTACTTC
>TRBV5-1|.|once|TRBJ2-1
CASSLMGPNEQFF
TGCGCCAGCAGCCTAATGGGGCCGAATGAGCAGTTCTTC
>TRBV28|TRBD2|.|TRBJ2-3
CATGGSLADTQYF
TGTGCCACGGGGGGGAGTCTAGCAGATACGCAGTATTTT